This note documents a single TCR beta chain sequence. The data are from a study of blood T cells in healthy people across ages. For the second PCR, which ran for 7 to 11 cycles, a sample-barcoded 5' primer and a J-beta primer mix were used. TCRdb itself ran the 5' RACE reads through MiXCR, one entry per CDR3 protein. Altogether about a million distinct CDR3 sequences are present, 51% being singletons, with the ten largest covering 20% to 25%. Germline values: CDR1 SEHNR, CDR2 FQNEAQ (reference sequence). The length of the CDR3 is 11 residues. V lost 11 bases, J lost 4 bases, and 4 bases stayed unmatched.

Sample: blood. The rearrangement joins TRBV7-9 to TRBJ2-5; 7 bases agree with TRBD2. The TCR sequence derives from a woman in her sixties or seventies in good health. CDR3 sequence (DNA): TGTGCCGGAGGGAGGGGAGAGACCCAGTACTTC. It codes for CAGGRGETQYF. Variable domain in full (rest from reference TRBV7-9 and TRBJ2-5): DTGVSQNPRHKITKRGQNVTFRCDPISEHNRLYWYRQTLGQGPEFLTYFQNEAQLEKSRLLSDRFSAERPKGSFSTLEIQRTEQGDSAMYLCAGGRGETQYFGPGTRLLVL.